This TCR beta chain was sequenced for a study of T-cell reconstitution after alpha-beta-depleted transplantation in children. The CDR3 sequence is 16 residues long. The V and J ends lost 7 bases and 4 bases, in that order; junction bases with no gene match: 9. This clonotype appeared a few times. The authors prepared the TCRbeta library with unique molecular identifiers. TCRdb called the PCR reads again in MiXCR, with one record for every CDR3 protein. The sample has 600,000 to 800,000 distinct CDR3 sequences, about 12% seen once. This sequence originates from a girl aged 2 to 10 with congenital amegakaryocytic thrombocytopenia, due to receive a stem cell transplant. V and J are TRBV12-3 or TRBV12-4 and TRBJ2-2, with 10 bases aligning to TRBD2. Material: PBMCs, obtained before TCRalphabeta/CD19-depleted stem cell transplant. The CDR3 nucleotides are TGTGCCAGCACCCTGCGGGCTAGCGGGAGCACCGGGGAGCTGTTTTTT. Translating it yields CASTLRASGSTGELFF.